This TCR beta chain was recorded in a study of T cells after yellow fever vaccination. Study summary: Preparation used SMART-Seq v4 Ultra Low Input for the low-cell-number fractions.

This clonotype was detected a few times. TCRdb independently ran MiXCR on the 5' RACE reads; one entry per CDR3 protein. Of over 65,000 distinct CDR3 sequences in the sample, about an eighth were seen once. Trimming stripped 3 bases from V and 0 bases from J, with 11 bases between. This CDR3 contains 15 residues. Germline assignment: CDR1 SGHVS and CDR2 FNYEAQ. Study findings and constraints: A secondary response was less intense yet reached its peak sooner, at day 5 versus 15. A small share of clonotypes appeared in both CD4 and CD8 compartments. The presence of abundant clonotypes contaminating from the bulk population was possible in FACS-sorted repertoires.

V gene TRBV7-6 combines with J gene TRBJ1-1; no definite D call. This specimen was CD8+ T cells not binding an NS4B(214-222) dextramer, sorted from PBMCs, taken approximately 20 days after the first yellow fever vaccination. This receptor was obtained from a man between 18 and 35 years old who received the YFV17D yellow fever vaccine. CDR3 DNA: TGTGCCAGCAGCTTGGAGGCAACATTGAACACTGAAGCTTTCTTT. Its protein product is CASSLEATLNTEAFF.